This entry concerns a single T cell receptor beta chain. Which antigen it targets is not known. No clone much larger than this one lies a single base away; base qualities are absent. Stable Graves' hyperthyroidism was defined as the absence of progression to ophthalmopathy over 18 months of follow-up. The hyperthyroidism patients were between 18 and 65 years old and newly diagnosed, with a disease duration of less than 2 months. The study excluded patients with uncontrolled infections, other autoimmune diseases, pregnancy or lactation. Clinical symptoms, serum thyroxine and TRAb, thyroid ultrasound, and orbital computed tomography formed the basis for the diagnoses. Ficoll-Paque density gradient centrifugation was used to isolate PBMCs from under 11 ml of fresh peripheral blood. Total RNA was extracted with Trizol reagent, and quality was checked on an Agilent 2100 Bioanalyzer. The source of the sample is a study of T cells in Graves' hyperthyroidism and ophthalmopathy (dated by TCRdb to the late 2010s). For context, the study as a whole: Peripheral blood samples were taken at the time of initial diagnosis, prior to any treatment. A discovery cohort of about a hundred patients, about 44 with Graves' ophthalmopathy and 55 to 65 with stable Graves' hyperthyroidism, was used to find distinguishing TCR V-J signatures. The paper describes TCR Vbeta CDR3 sequencing of 140 or so peripheral blood samples, made up of roughly 40 ophthalmopathy patients, roughly 80 hyperthyroidism patients and some 17 progressor patients. Whether ophthalmopathy could be predicted prospectively was tested in an independent validation cohort made up of 18 to 20 hyperthyroidism patients plus 17 patients who later progressed to ophthalmopathy. After blood sampling, hyperthyroidism patients were treated with methimazole at a starting dose of 30 mg daily, and ophthalmopathy patients were treated with high-dose intravenous methylprednisolone. The approximately 100 discovery patients were divided at random into training and test sets in a 7:3 ratio. The study also compared thyroid tissue and blood T-cell repertoires from over 5 Graves' hyperthyroidism patients. Broad study findings and their caveats: Most expanded thyroid clonotypes (frequency above 0.001) were also found in blood, which suggests that blood repertoires may mirror thyroid immune responses. A 13 V-J signature model separated ophthalmopathy from stable hyperthyroidism, with approximately 86% sensitivity and about 81% specificity in cross-validation and 80%/75% in testing. Sample size was not statistically predetermined, and blinding of investigators to group allocation was not performed. In validation, the model predicted progression to ophthalmopathy with around 71% sensitivity and roughly 72% specificity, a median of roughly seven months before onset.

For this chain, trimming is 4 bases at the V end and 2 bases at the J end, and the number of junction bases without a gene match is 14. Sequences KGHDR (CDR1) and SFDVKD (CDR2) are obtained from the germline V gene. The CDR3 spans 18 residues, from the cysteine through the phenylalanine. Here the CDR3 DNA is all that survives: 54 bases in frame from base 1. TCR beta CDR3 regions were amplified from RNA transcripts. The first round of RT-PCR for the TCR CDR3 was performed with the HTBI primer set and the Qiagen OneStep RT-PCR kit. Libraries were constructed in a second round of multiplex PCR, after which size selection and purification were carried out. Paired-end sequencing of the libraries was performed with 100 bp reads on an Illumina HiSeq2000. The original methods were these. Raw data were processed with SOAPnuke, discarding reads with adapters, uncalled bases, mean Phred below 15, or no exact constant-primer or identifier match. COPE v1.2.5 was used to merge high-quality paired reads, and clonotypes were defined as unique nucleotide sequences. Clonotypes were aligned to IMGT TRBV, TRBD and TRBJ reference segments using MiTCR v1.1. The analysis included only V-J combinations with a frequency above 0.0001, which together covered 99% to 99.2% of the repertoires. The TCS score was defined as F50 (clonal expansion) divided by E x V (chaos), with BLOSUM62-based TCRdist calculated between CDR3 peptides within each V-J. Welch's t-statistics and random forest reduced around 550 V-J features to 13, which were used in a naive Bayes classifier (R e1071). TCRdb reprocessing: public reads trimmed at Q25 with fastp, clones called with MiXCR, in-frame beta chains kept. Rows with one shared CDR3 protein collapse into an entry with the most common genes and DNA. TCRdb, rather than the study authors, made the V and J calls. The sample records around 690,000 distinct CDR3 sequences, 15% to 20% of which are singletons. Roughly 15% of the sample is held by the ten biggest clonotypes.

This TCR derives from a man aged 45-65 years with Graves' hyperthyroidism. The rearranged chain carries TRBV24-1 and TRBJ1-2, with 8 bases in between that match TRBD1. Sequenced material: blood. The CDR3 protein is CATSDQQDRAKGNYGYTF. The sequenced DNA: TGTGCCACCAGTGACCAACAGGACAGGGCAAAGGGAAACTATGGCTACACCTTC.